This TCR beta chain comes out of a study of STAT5B mutations in CD4+ large granular lymphocyte leukemia. About the research overall: Among healthy controls, a particular HLA allele went with more CDR3 'QG' motifs.

Notes on this clone: The antigen is undetermined.

Data came from immunoSEQ multiplex PCR; TCRdb stores just in-frame clones and leaves some out. Among about 30,000 clones listed, 70% to 90% were seen once. General study results and limits: Without putative leukemic clones, patient CD4-sorted repertoires remained more clonal than healthy CD4+ repertoires. Without HLA matching, higher CD4+ than CD8+ T-LGLL clonality could reflect small sample size.

The CDR3 is made up of 12 amino acids. Germline CDR1 MDHEN, CDR2 SYDVKM. V was trimmed by 7 bases and J by 0 bases, leaving 6 bases between them. This chain links TRBV28 with TRBJ1-2; D gene uncertain. The sequenced sample was CD4+ T cells from blood buffy coats. The source is a human donor in good health. The CDR3 bases are TGTGCCAGCACTCTAACTAACTATGGCTACACCTTC. It translates to CASTLTNYGYTF.